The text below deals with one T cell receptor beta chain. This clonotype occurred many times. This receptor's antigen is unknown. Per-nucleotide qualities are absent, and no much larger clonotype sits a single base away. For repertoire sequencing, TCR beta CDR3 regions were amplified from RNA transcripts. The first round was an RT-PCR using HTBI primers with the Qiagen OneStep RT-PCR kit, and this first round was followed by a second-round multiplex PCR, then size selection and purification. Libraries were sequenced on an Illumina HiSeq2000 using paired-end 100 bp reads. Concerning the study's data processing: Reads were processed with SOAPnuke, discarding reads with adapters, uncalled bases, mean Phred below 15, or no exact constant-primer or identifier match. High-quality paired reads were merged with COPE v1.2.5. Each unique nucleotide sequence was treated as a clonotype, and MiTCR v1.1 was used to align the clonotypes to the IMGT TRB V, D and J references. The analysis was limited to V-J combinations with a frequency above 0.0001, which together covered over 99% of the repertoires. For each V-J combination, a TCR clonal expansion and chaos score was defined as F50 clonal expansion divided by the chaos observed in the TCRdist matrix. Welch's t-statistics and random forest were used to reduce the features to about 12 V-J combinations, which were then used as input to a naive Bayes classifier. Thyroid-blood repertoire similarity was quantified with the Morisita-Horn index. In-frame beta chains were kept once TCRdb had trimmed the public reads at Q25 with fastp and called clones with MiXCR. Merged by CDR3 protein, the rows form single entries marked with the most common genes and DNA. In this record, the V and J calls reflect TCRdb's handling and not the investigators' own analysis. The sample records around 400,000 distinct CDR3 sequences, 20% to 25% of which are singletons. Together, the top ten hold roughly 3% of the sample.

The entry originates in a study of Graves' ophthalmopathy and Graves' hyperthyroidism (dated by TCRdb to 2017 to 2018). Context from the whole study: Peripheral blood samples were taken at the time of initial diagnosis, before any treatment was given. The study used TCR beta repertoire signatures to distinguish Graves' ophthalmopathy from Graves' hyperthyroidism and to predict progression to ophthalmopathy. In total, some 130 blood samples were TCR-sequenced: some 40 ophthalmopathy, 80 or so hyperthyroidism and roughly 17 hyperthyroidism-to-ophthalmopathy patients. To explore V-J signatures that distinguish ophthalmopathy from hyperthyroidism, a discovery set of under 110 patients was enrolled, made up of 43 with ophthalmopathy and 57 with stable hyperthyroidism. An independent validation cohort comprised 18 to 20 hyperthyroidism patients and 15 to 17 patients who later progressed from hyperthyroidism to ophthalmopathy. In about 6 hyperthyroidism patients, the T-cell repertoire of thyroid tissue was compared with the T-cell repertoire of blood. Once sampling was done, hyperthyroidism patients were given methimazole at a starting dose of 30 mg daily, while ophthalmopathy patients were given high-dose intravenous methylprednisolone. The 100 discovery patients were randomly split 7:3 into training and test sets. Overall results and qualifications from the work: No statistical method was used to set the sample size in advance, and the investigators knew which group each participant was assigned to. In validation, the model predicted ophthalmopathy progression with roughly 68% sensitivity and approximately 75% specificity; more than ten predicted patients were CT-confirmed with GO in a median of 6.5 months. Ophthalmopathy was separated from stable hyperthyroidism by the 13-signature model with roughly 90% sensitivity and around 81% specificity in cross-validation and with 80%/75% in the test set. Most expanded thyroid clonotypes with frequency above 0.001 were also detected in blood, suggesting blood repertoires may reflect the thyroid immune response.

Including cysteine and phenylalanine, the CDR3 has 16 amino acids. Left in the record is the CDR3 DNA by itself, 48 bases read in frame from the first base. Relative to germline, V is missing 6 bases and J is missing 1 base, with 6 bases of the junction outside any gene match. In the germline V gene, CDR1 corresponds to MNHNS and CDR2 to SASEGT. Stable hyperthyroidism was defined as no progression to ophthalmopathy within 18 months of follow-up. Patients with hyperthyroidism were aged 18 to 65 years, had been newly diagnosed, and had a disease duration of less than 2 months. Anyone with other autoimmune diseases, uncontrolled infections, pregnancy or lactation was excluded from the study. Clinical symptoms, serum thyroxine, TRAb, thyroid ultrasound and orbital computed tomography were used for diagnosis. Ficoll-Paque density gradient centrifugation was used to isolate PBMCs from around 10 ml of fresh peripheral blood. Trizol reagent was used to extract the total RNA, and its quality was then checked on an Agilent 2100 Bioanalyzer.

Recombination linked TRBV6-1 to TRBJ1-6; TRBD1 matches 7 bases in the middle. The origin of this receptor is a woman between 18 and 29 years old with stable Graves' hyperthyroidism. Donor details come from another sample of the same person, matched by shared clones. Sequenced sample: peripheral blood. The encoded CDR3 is CASRTGRESYNSPLHF. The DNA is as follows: TGTGCCAGCAGGACAGGGAGGGAATCCTATAATTCACCCCTCCACTTT.